This T cell receptor beta chain was recorded in a study of T cells in Graves' hyperthyroidism and ophthalmopathy. Germline CDR1 and CDR2: SGHAT and FQNNGV. V gave up 2 bases and J gave up 3 bases; unmatched junction bases: 10. The CDR3 is 16 residues long. PBMCs were collected from an approximately 9 ml volume of fresh peripheral blood. RNA transcripts provided the source from which TCR beta CDR3 regions were amplified. The TCR CDR3 first-round RT-PCR relied on the HTBI primer set. TCRdb used MiXCR to reprocess the multiplex PCR reads, holding one entry per CDR3 protein. This sample has about 400,000 distinct CDR3 sequences; roughly 14% occur once, and the top ten carry around 13%. This clonotype was detected many times.

This clonotype originated in a man between 18 and 35 years old with Graves' ophthalmopathy. Sequenced: blood. The gene calls are TRBV11-2 and TRBJ2-7, with 7 bases lining up with TRBD1. DNA of the CDR3: TGTGCCAGCAGCTTAAACTTAGCCACAGGGGTCTACGAGCAGTACTTC. Translated: CASSLNLATGVYEQYF.